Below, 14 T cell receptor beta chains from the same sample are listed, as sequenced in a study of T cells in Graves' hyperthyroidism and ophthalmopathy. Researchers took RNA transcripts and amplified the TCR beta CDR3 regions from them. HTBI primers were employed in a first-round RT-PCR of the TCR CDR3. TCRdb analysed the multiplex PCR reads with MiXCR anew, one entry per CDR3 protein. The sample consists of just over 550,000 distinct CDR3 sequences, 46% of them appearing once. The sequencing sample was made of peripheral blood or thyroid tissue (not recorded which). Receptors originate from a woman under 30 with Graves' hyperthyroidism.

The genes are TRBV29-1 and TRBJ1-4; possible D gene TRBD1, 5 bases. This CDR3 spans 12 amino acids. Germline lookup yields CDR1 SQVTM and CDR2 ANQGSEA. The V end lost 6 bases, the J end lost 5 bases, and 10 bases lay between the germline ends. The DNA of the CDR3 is TGCAGCGTGGAGGGACCCAATGAAAAACTGTTTTTT. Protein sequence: CSVEGPNEKLFF.

The CDR3 protein is CASRSGGESNQPQHF. In DNA form, the CDR3 reads TGTGCCAGCAGATCCGGGGGGGAGAGCAATCAGCCCCAGCATTTT. The V call is TRBV10-3, the J call TRBJ1-5; tentatively, D is TRBD1 (5 bases). V lost 10 bases and J lost 1, with 17 bases in between. CDR1 and CDR2 from the germline V gene are ENHRY and SYGVKD. This CDR3 is 15 amino acids long.

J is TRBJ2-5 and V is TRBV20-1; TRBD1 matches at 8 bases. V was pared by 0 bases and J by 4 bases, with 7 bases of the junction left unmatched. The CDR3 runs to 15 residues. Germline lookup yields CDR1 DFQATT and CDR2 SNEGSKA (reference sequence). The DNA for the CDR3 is TGCAGTGCTAGAGATAGAGGGACAGGCGGAGAGACCCAGTACTTC. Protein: CSARDRGTGGETQYF.

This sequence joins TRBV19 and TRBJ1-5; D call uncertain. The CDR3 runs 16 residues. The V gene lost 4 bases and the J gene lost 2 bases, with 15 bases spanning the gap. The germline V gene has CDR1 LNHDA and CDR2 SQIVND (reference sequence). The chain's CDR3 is CASSTGGRAGNQPQHF. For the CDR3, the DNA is TGTGCCAGTAGTACAGGAGGAAGGGCGGGCAATCAGCCCCAGCATTTT.

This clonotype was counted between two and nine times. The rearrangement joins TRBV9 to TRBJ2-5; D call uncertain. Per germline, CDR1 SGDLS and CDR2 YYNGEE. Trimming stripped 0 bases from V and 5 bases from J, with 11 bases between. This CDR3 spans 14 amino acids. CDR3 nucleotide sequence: TGTGCCAGCAGCGTAGGTCGGCGGATTGAGACCCAGTACTTC. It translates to CASSVGRRIETQYF.

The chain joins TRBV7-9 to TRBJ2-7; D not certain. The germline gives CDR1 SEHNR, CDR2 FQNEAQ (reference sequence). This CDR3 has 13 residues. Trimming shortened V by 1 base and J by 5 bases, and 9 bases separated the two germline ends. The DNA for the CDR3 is TGTGCCAGCAGCTTAGACATCACCCACGAGCAGTACTTC. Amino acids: CASSLDITHEQYF.

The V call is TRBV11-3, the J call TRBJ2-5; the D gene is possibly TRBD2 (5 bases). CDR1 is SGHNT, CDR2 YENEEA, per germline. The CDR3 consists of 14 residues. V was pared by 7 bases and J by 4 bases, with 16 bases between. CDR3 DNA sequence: TGTGCCAGCACCCTTAGAGAGGGCCGAGAGACCCAGTACTTC. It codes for CASTLREGRETQYF.

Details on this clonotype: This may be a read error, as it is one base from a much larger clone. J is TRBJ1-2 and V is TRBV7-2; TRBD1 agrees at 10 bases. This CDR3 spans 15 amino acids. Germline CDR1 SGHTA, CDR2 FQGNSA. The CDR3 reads CVSSLWGQGIDGYTF. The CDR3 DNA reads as TGTGTCAGCAGCTTGTGGGGACAGGGGATAGATGGCTACACCTTC.

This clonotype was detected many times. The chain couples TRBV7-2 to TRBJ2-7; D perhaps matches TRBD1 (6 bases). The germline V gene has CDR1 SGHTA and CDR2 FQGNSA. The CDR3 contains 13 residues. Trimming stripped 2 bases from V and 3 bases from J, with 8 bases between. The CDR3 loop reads CASSLQGLYEQYF. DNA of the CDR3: TGTGCCAGCAGCTTACAGGGGCTCTACGAGCAGTACTTC.

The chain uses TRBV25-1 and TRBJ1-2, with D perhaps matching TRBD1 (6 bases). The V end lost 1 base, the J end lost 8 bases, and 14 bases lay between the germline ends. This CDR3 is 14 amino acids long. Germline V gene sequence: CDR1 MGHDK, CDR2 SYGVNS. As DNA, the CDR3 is TGTGCCAGCAGTGAATTCGGGGGGCGACAGGGCTACACCTTC. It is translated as CASSEFGGRQGYTF.

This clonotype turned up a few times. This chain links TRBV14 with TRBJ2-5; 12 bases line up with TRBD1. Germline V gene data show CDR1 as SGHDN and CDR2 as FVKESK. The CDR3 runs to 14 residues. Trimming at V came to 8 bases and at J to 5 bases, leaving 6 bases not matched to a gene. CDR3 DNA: TGTGCCAGCGTAGGGGACAGGGGGCAGGAGACCCAGTACTTC. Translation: CASVGDRGQETQYF.

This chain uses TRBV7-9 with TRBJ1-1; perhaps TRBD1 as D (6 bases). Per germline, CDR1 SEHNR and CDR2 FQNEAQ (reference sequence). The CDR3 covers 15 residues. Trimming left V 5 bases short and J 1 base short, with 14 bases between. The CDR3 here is CASSPGTRGNTEAFF. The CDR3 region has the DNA TGTGCCAGCAGCCCCGGGACAAGGGGGAACACTGAAGCTTTCTTT.

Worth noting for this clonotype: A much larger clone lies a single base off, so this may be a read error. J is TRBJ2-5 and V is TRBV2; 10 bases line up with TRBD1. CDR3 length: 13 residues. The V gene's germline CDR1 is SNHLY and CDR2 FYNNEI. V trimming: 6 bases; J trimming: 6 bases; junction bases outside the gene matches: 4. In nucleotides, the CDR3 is TGTGCCAGCAGCGGGGACAGGGGCCAGACCCAGTACTTC. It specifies CASSGDRGQTQYF.

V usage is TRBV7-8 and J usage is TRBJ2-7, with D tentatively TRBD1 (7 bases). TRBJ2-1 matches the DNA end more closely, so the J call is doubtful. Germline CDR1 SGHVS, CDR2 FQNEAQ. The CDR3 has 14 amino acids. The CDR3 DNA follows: TGTGCCAGCAGCTTAGCAGGAGGGGGCGATGAGCAGTTCTTC. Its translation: CASSLAGGGDEQFF.